This TCR beta chain was retrieved from a study of memory CD4+ T cells and cytomegalovirus serostatus. The study, taken as a whole, reports: Of 150 to 200 reported CMV TCRbeta sequences, around 63 were found in memory CD4+ repertoires.

Single viable CD3+CD4+CD8-CD45RO+ cells were sorted as the memory CD4+ T cells. Total CD4+ T cells were enriched by CD4 positive selection. As regards this clone: Its target is unknown.

The CDR3 has 14 amino acids. Germline assignment: CDR1 SGDLS and CDR2 YYNGEE. The V end lost 0 bases, the J end lost 4 bases, and 10 bases lay between the germline ends. TCRdb keeps only in-frame clones here, not all; method: immunoSEQ multiplex PCR. The sample has some 73,000 clones, 78% seen once. The chain employs TRBV9 and TRBJ2-5, with D tentatively TRBD1 (6 bases). The origin of this receptor is an adult in good health and CMV-seropositive. What was sequenced was memory CD4+ T cells from blood. Here the CDR3 DNA reads TGTGCCAGCAGCGTAGTAGGGGGAGCAGAGACCCAGTACTTC. Translated, it gives CASSVVGGAETQYF. Together with reference TRBV9 and TRBJ2-5, the CDR3 gives the full variable domain: DSGVTQTPKHLITATGQRVTLRCSPRSGDLSVYWYQQSLDQGLQFLIQYYNGEERAKGNILERFSAQQFPDLHSELNLSSLELGDSALYFCASSVVGGAETQYFGPGTRLLVL.